Presented here are 14 T cell receptor beta chains from one specimen sequenced in a study of blood T cell repertoires in COVID-19. Profiled with immunoSEQ multiplex PCR; TCRdb holds only in-frame clones, not every one. The sample lists 400,000 to 450,000 clones, just over 85% occurring once. Sequenced input: peripheral blood. Receptors originate from a woman in her twenties or thirties with active or convalescent COVID-19.

This clone was counted a few times. This sequence joins TRBV27 and TRBJ1-2; D perhaps matches TRBD1 (6 bases). V shed 3 bases and J shed 0 bases, with 11 bases lying between them. The CDR3 length is 15 residues. Germline CDR1 MNHEY, CDR2 SMNVEV (reference sequence). The CDR3 loop is CASSFGGPPNYGYTF. The CDR3 nucleotides read TGTGCCAGCAGTTTTGGGGGCCCGCCTAACTATGGCTACACCTTC.

The CDR3 DNA follows: TGTGCCAGCAGCCCTACGGGATCAGTTAAAGCTTTCTTT. Amino acids: CASSPTGSVKAFF. The chain is built from TRBV7-2 and TRBJ1-1; no definite D call. CDR3 size: 13 residues. V was cut by 5 bases and J by 9 bases, with 16 bases left in between. Germline lookup yields CDR1 SGHTA and CDR2 FQGNSA.

The chain joins TRBV27 to TRBJ1-1; 8 bases map to TRBD1. J was trimmed by 0 bases and V by 3 bases; bases with no gene match: 6. The germline V gene has CDR1 MNHEY and CDR2 SMNVEV (reference sequence). The CDR3 is made up of 16 amino acids. The CDR3 nucleotides read TGTGCCAGCAGTTTCCCGGGACAGGTCATGAACACTGAAGCTTTCTTT. Encoded protein: CASSFPGQVMNTEAFF.

The gene calls are TRBV7-2 and TRBJ1-3; TRBD1 matches at 10 bases. Germline-derived CDR1 and CDR2 are SGHTA and FQGNSA. The V segment lost 4 bases and the J segment 8 bases; nucleotides outside the gene matches: 14. The CDR3 length is 17 residues. The CDR3 sequence is CASSSKIWGQGIDTIYF. The CDR3 region has the DNA TGTGCCAGCAGCTCAAAAATCTGGGGACAGGGGATTGACACCATATATTTT.

The V gene is TRBV5-1, the J gene TRBJ1-4, with D hard to call. Germline assignment: CDR1 SGHRS and CDR2 YFSETQ. The CDR3 length is 17 residues. Trimming removed 4 bases from V and 0 bases from J, with 16 bases in between. CDR3 nucleotide sequence: TGCGCCAGCAGCGCCGGGGTAACAGCTGCAACTAATGAAAAACTGTTTTTT. Translating gives CASSAGVTAATNEKLFF.

The rearrangement joins TRBV6-5 to TRBJ1-5; D not resolved. Germline V lookup: CDR1 MNHEY, CDR2 SVGAGI. V gave up 6 bases and J gave up 1 base, with 7 bases separating them. The CDR3 sequence is 13 residues long. CDR3: CASRPGSNQPQHF. In DNA, the CDR3 is TGTGCCAGCAGGCCGGGGAGCAATCAGCCCCAGCATTTT.

The V gene is TRBV3-1 (or the pseudogene TRBV3-2), the J gene TRBJ1-2; TRBD1 matches 10 bases. The CDR3 contains 15 residues. Per germline, CDR1 LGHDT and CDR2 YNNKEL (reference sequence). Losses at the gene ends were 3 bases for V and 6 bases for J; bases not matched to a gene: 7. CDR3 sequence (DNA): TGTGCCAGCAGCCAGTTTCGACAGGGGGCCGATGGCTACACCTTC. This sequence encodes CASSQFRQGADGYTF.

The V gene is TRBV5-1, the J gene TRBJ2-1, with D maybe TRBD2 (6 bases). This CDR3 has 13 residues. CDR1 and CDR2 from the germline V gene are SGHRS and YFSETQ. V dropped 3 bases and J dropped 11 bases, with 15 bases sitting between them. CDR3 residues: CASSSGTSQKQFF. DNA of the CDR3: TGCGCCAGCAGCTCTGGGACTTCGCAAAAGCAGTTCTTC.

The rearrangement joins TRBV4-2 to TRBJ2-7, with D perhaps TRBD1 (5 bases). Germline assignment: CDR1 LGHNA and CDR2 YNFKEQ. Trimming cost V 1 base and J 0 bases, with 10 bases left between them. This CDR3 is built from 15 residues. DNA for the CDR3: TGTGCCAGCAGCCAAGCGCAGGGATCCTCCTACGAGCAGTACTTC. It translates to CASSQAQGSSYEQYF.

The chain has TRBV5-1 and TRBJ2-2; TRBD1 might be the D (6 bases). CDR3 length: 14 amino acids. CDR1 SGHRS and CDR2 YFSETQ come from the germline V gene. V gave up 4 bases and J gave up 3 bases, with 10 bases separating them. Here the CDR3 reads CASSQGTDTGELFF. In DNA form, the CDR3 reads TGCGCCAGCAGCCAGGGGACGGACACCGGGGAGCTGTTTTTT.

This chain connects TRBV7-9 to TRBJ2-7; 8 nucleotides agree with TRBD2. The CDR3 length is 14 residues. Germline trimming cut 4 bases from V and 5 bases from J; bases unmatched to any gene: 7. Per the germline V gene, CDR1 is SEHNR and CDR2 is FQNEAQ (reference sequence). CDR3 loop: CASSYAGTRDEQYF. The DNA of the CDR3 is TGTGCCAGCAGCTACGCCGGGACTAGGGACGAGCAGTACTTC.

The chain is built from TRBV11-1 and TRBJ1-1; 8 bases match TRBD1. This CDR3 is built from 13 residues. V lost 4 bases to trimming and J lost 3 bases; unmatched junction nucleotides: 1. CDR1 SGHAT and CDR2 FQDESV come from the germline V gene (reference sequence). The CDR3: CASSSDRDTEAFF. The CDR3 bases are TGTGCCAGCAGCTCGGACAGGGACACTGAAGCTTTCTTT.

The chain uses TRBV5-1 and TRBJ2-5; TRBD1 agrees at 7 bases. There are 13 residues in the CDR3. Germline loops: CDR1 SGHRS, CDR2 YFSETQ. Unmatched junction bases numbered 3, after V lost 2 bases and J lost 5 bases. The CDR3 region has the DNA TGCGCCAGCAGCTTAGGACAGGCGGAGACCCAGTACTTC. Residues: CASSLGQAETQYF.

The CDR3 DNA sequence: TGCGCCAGCCGCGGATTCGGGGAAGGTGAAGCTTTCTTT. Translating gives CASRGFGEGEAFF. The chain is built from TRBV5-1 and TRBJ1-1; D remains ambiguous. V shed 7 bases and J shed 7 bases, with 17 bases lying between them. Germline lookup yields CDR1 SGHRS and CDR2 YFSETQ. The CDR3 sequence is 13 residues long. Using reference TRBV5-1 and TRBJ1-1 for the parts outside the CDR3, the full variable domain is KAGVTQTPRYLIKTRGQQVTLSCSPISGHRSVSWYQQTPGQGLQFLFEYFSETQRNKGNFPGRFSGRQFSNSRSEMNVSTLELGDSALYLCASRGFGEGEAFFGQGTRLTVV.